This entry lists 14 T cell receptor beta chains sequenced from one sample in a study of cytomegalovirus exposure and HLA in healthy donors. PCR was performed using 60 Vbeta and 13 Jbeta primers. Clones were read by immunoSEQ multiplex PCR, and TCRdb kept only the in-frame ones, dropping some. The sample has around 160,000 clones; roughly 85% are singletons. Sequencing was done on a sample of PBMCs. These receptors were obtained from a male donor in good health and CMV-seropositive.

This chain connects TRBV10-2 to TRBJ1-6; 9 bases are shared with TRBD1. Losses at the gene ends were 5 bases for V and 9 bases for J; bases not matched to a gene: 5. The CDR3 covers 14 residues. Germline V CDR1 and CDR2: WSHSY, SAAADI. CDR3 region: CASSPGQGGSPLHF. The CDR3 DNA reads TGCGCCAGCAGTCCGGGACAGGGAGGTTCACCCCTCCACTTT.

This chain joins TRBV19 and TRBJ2-7; 8 bases are a match to TRBD2. V shed 1 base, J shed 6 bases, and the junction held 11 bases outside the gene matches. Germline V lookup: CDR1 LNHDA, CDR2 SQIVND (reference sequence). CDR3 length: 16 residues. CDR3 region: CASSIVSAGGSGEQYF. CDR3 coding DNA: TGTGCCAGTAGTATAGTATCCGCGGGGGGTAGCGGCGAGCAGTACTTC.

About this clone: The junction and the germline gene differ at one end; a read error may be behind it. The chain is built from TRBV5-1 and TRBJ2-5, with 11 positions matching TRBD2. The CDR3 extends over 16 amino acids. Germline V gene sequence: CDR1 SGHRS, CDR2 YFSETQ. As DNA, the CDR3 is TGCGCCAGCAGCTTGGAGCTAGCGGGGGGCCAAGAGGCCCAGTACTTC. It yields the protein CASSLELAGGQEAQYF.

The CDR3 nucleotides are TGTGCCAGCAGCCAAGACGTTTCCAATCAGCCCCAGCATTTT. Encoded protein: CASSQDVSNQPQHF. This chain links TRBV14 with TRBJ1-5, with unresolved D. Trimming stripped 0 bases from V and 3 bases from J, with 6 bases between. From germline, CDR1 is SGHDN and CDR2 FVKESK. The CDR3 runs to 14 residues.

The rearrangement links TRBV28 to TRBJ1-1; 7 bases line up with TRBD1. Germline loops: CDR1 MDHEN, CDR2 SYDVKM. The CDR3 is 17 amino acids. Trimming at V came to 1 base and at J to 6 bases, leaving 14 bases not matched to a gene. The CDR3 loop reads CASSLYNPRGPLAEAFF. The CDR3 region has the DNA TGTGCCAGCAGTTTATATAATCCAAGGGGGCCCTTGGCTGAAGCTTTCTTT.

CDR3 protein: CSVVGQGGFEQFF. In DNA, the CDR3 is TGCAGCGTTGTGGGACAGGGGGGCTTTGAGCAGTTCTTC. The V and J genes are TRBV29-1 and TRBJ2-1, with TRBD1 matching over 11 bases. Germline-derived CDR1 and CDR2 are SQVTM and ANQGSEA. The CDR3 runs 13 residues. Trimming removed 4 bases from V and 9 bases from J; junction bases left unmatched: 5.

CDR3 DNA: TGTGCCAGCAGCTTAGCGGCGTGGGGAGGCGAGCAGTTCTTC. Translating gives CASSLAAWGGEQFF. The V and J genes are TRBV7-2 and TRBJ2-1; a possible D gene is TRBD2 (6 bases). Germline CDR1 and CDR2: SGHTA and FQGNSA. V lost 0 bases, J lost 10 bases, and 13 bases lay in between. The CDR3 consists of 14 residues.

This clone was seen a single time. This chain joins TRBV25-1 and TRBJ2-7; 11 bases match TRBD1. Trimming cost V 6 bases and J 3 bases; bases outside gene matches: 10. The CDR3 contains 16 residues. CDR1 is MGHDK and CDR2 is SYGVNS in the germline V gene. CDR3 sequence reads: CASSQRAGTGGYEQYF. The CDR3 DNA sequence: TGTGCCAGCAGCCAACGAGCCGGGACAGGGGGCTACGAGCAGTACTTC.

J is TRBJ2-1 and V is TRBV7-9; no definite D call. The CDR3 runs 11 residues. Germline CDR1 and CDR2: SEHNR and FQNEAQ (reference sequence). Trimming removed 4 bases at V and 9 bases at J, with 7 bases between. The CDR3 region is CASSSSVEQFF. CDR3 sequence (DNA): TGTGCCAGCAGCTCCTCAGTTGAGCAGTTCTTC. The whole variable domain, remainder taken from reference TRBV7-9 and TRBJ2-1, is DTGVSQNPRHKITKRGQNVTFRCDPISEHNRLYWYRQTLGQGPEFLTYFQNEAQLEKSRLLSDRFSAERPKGSFSTLEIQRTEQGDSAMYLCASSSSVEQFFGPGTRLTVL.

V is TRBV30 and J is TRBJ2-1; D uncertain. This CDR3 has 12 amino acids. The germline CDR1 and CDR2 sequences are GTSNPN and SVGIG (reference sequence). The CDR3 bases are TGTTCTTGGACCCCGTTCCACAATGAGCAGTTCTTC. It yields the protein CSWTPFHNEQFF.

The chain joins TRBV28 to TRBJ1-5, with a tentative D call TRBD1 (5 bases). The CDR3 totals 18 residues. CDR1 is MDHEN, CDR2 SYDVKM, per germline. V was pared by 1 base and J by 1 base, with 17 bases between. The CDR3 nucleotides are TGTGCCAGCAGTTTATATGGGGGACTTGGGGGGAGCAATCAGCCCCAGCATTTT. Translated: CASSLYGGLGGSNQPQHF. Supplemented by reference TRBV28 and TRBJ1-5, the full variable domain reads DVKVTQSSRYLVKRTGEKVFLECVQDMDHENMFWYRQDPGLGLRLIYFSYDVKMKEKGDIPEGYSVSREKKERFSLILESASTNQTSMYLCASSLYGGLGGSNQPQHFGDGTRLSIL.

J is TRBJ2-7 and V is TRBV9; 8 bases line up with TRBD1. The germline CDR1 and CDR2 sequences are SGDLS and YYNGEE. Trimming at V came to 3 bases and at J to 3 bases, leaving 8 bases not matched to a gene. This CDR3 is built from 15 residues. The CDR3, as DNA: TGTGCCAGCAGCGCAGGGGGACAGGCCCTCTACGAGCAGTACTTC. Translation gives CASSAGGQALYEQYF. Full variable domain (rest looked up from reference TRBV9 and TRBJ2-7): DSGVTQTPKHLITATGQRVTLRCSPRSGDLSVYWYQQSLDQGLQFLIQYYNGEERAKGNILERFSAQQFPDLHSELNLSSLELGDSALYFCASSAGGQALYEQYFGPGTRLTVT.

J is TRBJ1-6 and V is TRBV15, with D unresolved. The CDR3 sequence is 16 residues long. The V gene lost 0 bases and the J gene lost 0 bases, with 6 bases spanning the gap. Germline V gene data show CDR1 as LNHNV and CDR2 as YYDKDF (reference sequence). CDR3 in DNA: TGTGCCACCAGCAGAGATAGTAGCTCCTATAATTCACCCCTCCACTTT. It codes for CATSRDSSSYNSPLHF.

This sequence joins TRBV15 and TRBJ1-3; TRBD1 aligns across 7 bases. CDR1 is LNHNV and CDR2 is YYDKDF in the germline V gene (reference sequence). The CDR3 length is 14 residues. Trimming at V came to 3 bases and at J to 2 bases, leaving 1 base not matched to a gene. The CDR3 here is CATSRGTAGNTIYF. CDR3 coding DNA: TGTGCCACCAGCAGGGGGACAGCTGGAAACACCATATATTTT. Supplemented by reference TRBV15 and TRBJ1-3, the full variable domain reads DAMVIQNPRYQVTQFGKPVTLSCSQTLNHNVMYWYQQKSSQAPKLLFHYYDKDFNNEADTPDNFQSRRPNTSFCFLDIRSPGLGDTAMYLCATSRGTAGNTIYFGEGSWLTVV.